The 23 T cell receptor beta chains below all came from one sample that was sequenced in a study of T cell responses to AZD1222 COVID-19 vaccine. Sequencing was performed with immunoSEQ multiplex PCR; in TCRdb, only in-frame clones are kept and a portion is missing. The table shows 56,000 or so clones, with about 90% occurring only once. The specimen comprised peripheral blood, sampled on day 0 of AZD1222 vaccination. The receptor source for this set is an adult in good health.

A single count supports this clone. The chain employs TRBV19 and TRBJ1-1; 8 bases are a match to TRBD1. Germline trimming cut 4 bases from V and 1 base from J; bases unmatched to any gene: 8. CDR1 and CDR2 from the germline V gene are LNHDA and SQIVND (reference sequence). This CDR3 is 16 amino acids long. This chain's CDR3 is CASSKGQGRGNTEAFF. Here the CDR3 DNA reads TGTGCCAGTAGTAAAGGACAGGGACGGGGGAACACTGAAGCTTTCTTT.

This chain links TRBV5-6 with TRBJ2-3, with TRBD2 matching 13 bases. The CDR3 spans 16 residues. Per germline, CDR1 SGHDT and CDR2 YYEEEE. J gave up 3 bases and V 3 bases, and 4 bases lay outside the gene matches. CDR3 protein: CASSSGLAGATDTQYF. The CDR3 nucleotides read TGTGCCAGCAGCTCAGGACTAGCGGGAGCGACAGATACGCAGTATTTT.

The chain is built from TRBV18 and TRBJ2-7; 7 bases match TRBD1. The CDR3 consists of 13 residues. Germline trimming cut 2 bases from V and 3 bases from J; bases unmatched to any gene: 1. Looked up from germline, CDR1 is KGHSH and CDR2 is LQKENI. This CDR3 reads CASSPTGDYEQYF. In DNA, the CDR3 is TGTGCCAGCTCACCAACAGGGGACTACGAGCAGTACTTC. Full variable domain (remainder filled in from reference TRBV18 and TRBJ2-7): NAGVMQNPRHLVRRRGQEARLRCSPMKGHSHVYWYRQLPEEGLKFMVYLQKENIIDESGMPKERFSAEFPKEGPSILRIQQVVRGDSAAYFCASSPTGDYEQYFGPGTRLTVT.

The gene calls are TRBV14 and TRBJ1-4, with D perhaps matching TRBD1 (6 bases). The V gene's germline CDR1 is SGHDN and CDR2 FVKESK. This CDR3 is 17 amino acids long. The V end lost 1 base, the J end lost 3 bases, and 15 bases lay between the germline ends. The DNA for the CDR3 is TGTGCCAGCAGCCAAGTTATACAGGGTTTATCTAATGAAAAACTGTTTTTT. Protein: CASSQVIQGLSNEKLFF. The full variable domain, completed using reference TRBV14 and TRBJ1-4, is EAGVTQFPSHSVIEKGQTVTLRCDPISGHDNLYWYRRVMGKEIKFLLHFVKESKQDESGMPNNRFLAERTGGTYSTLKVQPAELEDSGVYFCASSQVIQGLSNEKLFFGSGTQLSVL.

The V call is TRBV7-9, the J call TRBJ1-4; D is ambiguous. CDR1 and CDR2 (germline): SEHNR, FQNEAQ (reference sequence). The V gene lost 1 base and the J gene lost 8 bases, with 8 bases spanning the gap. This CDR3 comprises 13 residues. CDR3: CASSLVAGEKLFF. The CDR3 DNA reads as TGTGCCAGCAGCTTAGTTGCCGGAGAAAAACTGTTTTTT.

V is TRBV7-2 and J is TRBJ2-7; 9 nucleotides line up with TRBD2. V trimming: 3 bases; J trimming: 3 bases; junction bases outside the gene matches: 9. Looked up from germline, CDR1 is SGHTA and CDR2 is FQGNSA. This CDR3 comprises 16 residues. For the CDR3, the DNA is TGTGCCAGCAGCTTTACCGGGACTAGCCCCGGCTACGAGCAGTACTTC. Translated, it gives CASSFTGTSPGYEQYF. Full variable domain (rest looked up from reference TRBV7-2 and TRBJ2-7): GAGVSQSPSNKVTEKGKDVELRCDPISGHTALYWYRQSLGQGLEFLIYFQGNSAPDKSGLPSDRFSAERTGGSVSTLTIQRTQQEDSAVYLCASSFTGTSPGYEQYFGPGTRLTVT.

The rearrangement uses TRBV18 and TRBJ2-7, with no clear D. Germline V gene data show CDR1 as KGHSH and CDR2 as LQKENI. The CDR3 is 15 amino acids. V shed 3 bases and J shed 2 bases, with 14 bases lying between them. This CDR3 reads CASSPTALTPYEQYF. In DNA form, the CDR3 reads TGTGCCAGCTCACCGACCGCTCTGACGCCCTACGAGCAGTACTTC.

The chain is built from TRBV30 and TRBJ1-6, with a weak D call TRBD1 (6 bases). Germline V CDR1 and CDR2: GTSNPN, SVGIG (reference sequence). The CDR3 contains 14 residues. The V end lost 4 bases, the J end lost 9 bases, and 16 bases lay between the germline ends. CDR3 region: CAWTPGQIVSPLHF. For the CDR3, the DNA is TGTGCCTGGACACCGGGACAAATAGTTTCACCCCTCCACTTT.

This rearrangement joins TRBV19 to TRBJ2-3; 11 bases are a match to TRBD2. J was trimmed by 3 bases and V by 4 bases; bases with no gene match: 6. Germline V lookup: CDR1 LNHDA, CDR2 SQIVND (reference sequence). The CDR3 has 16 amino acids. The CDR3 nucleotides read TGTGCCAGTAGTAGGGATAGCGGGAGGGCGACAGATACGCAGTATTTT. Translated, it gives CASSRDSGRATDTQYF.

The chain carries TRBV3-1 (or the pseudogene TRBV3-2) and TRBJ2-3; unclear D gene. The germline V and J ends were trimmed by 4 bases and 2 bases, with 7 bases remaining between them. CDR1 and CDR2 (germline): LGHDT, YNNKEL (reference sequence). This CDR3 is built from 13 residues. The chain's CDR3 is CASSPYYTDTQYF. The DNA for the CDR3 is TGTGCCAGCAGCCCCTACTACACAGATACGCAGTATTTT.

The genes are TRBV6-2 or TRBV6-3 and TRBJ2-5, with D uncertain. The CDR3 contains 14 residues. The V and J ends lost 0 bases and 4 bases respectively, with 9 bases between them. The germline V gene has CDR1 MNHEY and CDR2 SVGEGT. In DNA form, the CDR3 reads TGTGCCAGCAGTTACTCGGGCAGCCCAGAGACCCAGTACTTC. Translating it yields CASSYSGSPETQYF.

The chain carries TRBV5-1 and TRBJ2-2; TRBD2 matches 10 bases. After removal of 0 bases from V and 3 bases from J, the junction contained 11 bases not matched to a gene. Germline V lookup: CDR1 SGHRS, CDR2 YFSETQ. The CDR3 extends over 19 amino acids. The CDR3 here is CASSLAGGLAGADTGELFF. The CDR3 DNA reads TGCGCCAGCAGCTTGGCCGGGGGGCTAGCGGGAGCGGACACCGGGGAGCTGTTTTTT. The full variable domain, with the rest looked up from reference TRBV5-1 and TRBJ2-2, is KAGVTQTPRYLIKTRGQQVTLSCSPISGHRSVSWYQQTPGQGLQFLFEYFSETQRNKGNFPGRFSGRQFSNSRSEMNVSTLELGDSALYLCASSLAGGLAGADTGELFFGEGSRLTVL.

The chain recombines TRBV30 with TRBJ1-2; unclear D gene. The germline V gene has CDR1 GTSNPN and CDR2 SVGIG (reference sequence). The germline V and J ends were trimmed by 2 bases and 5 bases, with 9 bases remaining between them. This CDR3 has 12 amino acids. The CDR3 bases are TGTGCCTGGAGTCAGACTGATTATGGCTACACCTTC. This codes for CAWSQTDYGYTF.

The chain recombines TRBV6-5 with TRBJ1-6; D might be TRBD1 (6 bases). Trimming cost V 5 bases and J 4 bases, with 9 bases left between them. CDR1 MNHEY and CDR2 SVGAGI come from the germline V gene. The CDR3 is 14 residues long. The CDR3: CASSRGQYNSPLHF. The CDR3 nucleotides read TGTGCCAGCAGTCGTGGACAGTATAATTCACCCCTCCACTTT.

The CDR3 reads CSVHTSTDTQYF. The CDR3 DNA follows: TGCAGCGTCCATACTAGCACAGATACGCAGTATTTT. V gene TRBV29-1 combines with J gene TRBJ2-3; no clear D gene. Trimming pared 6 bases from V and 0 bases from J, leaving 7 bases between. Germline CDR1 reads SQVTM; CDR2 reads ANQGSEA. This CDR3 comprises 12 residues.

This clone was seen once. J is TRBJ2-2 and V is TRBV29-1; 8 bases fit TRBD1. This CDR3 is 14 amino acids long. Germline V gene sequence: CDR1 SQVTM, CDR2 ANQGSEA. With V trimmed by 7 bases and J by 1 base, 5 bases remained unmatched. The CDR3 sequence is CSAGTGGNTGELFF. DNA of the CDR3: TGCAGCGCAGGGACAGGAGGGAACACCGGGGAGCTGTTTTTT.

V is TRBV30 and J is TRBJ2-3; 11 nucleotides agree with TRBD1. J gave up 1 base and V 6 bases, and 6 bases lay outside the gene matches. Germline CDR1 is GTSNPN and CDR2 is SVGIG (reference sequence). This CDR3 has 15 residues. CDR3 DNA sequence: TGTGCCTGTGCCGGGACAGGGGGGGGCACAGATACGCAGTATTTT. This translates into CACAGTGGGTDTQYF.

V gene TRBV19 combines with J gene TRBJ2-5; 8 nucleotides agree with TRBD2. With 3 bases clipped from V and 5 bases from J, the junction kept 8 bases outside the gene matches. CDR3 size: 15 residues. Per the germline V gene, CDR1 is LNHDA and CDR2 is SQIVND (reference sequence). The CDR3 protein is CASSITPGGRETQYF. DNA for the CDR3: TGTGCCAGTAGTATCACCCCGGGGGGGCGGGAGACCCAGTACTTC.

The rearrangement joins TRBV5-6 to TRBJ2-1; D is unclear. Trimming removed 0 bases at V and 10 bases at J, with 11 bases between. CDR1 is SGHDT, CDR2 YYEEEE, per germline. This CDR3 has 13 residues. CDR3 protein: CASSLVSTGEQFF. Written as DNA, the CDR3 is TGTGCCAGCAGCTTGGTTTCTACCGGGGAGCAGTTCTTC.

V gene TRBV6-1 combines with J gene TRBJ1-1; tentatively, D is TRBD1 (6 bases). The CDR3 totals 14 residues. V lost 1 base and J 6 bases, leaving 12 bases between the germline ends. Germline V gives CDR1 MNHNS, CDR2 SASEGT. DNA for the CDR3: TGTGCCAGCAGTGAAGACAGGGATACACCTGAAGCTTTCTTT. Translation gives CASSEDRDTPEAFF.

In DNA, the CDR3 is TGTGCCAGCTCACCACAGCCAGGGGGGGATGGCTACACCTTC. This translates into CASSPQPGGDGYTF. The V call is TRBV18, the J call TRBJ1-2; the match to TRBD1 covers 7 bases. V was clipped by 1 base and J by 6 bases; unmatched bases: 5. Germline V CDR1 and CDR2: KGHSH, LQKENI. The CDR3 has 14 amino acids.

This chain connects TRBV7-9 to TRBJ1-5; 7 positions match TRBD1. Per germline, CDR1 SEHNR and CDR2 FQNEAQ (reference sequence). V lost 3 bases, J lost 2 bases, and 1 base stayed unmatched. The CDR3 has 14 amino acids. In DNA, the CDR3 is TGTGCCAGCAGCTTCGACAGGGGCAATCAGCCCCAGCATTTT. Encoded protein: CASSFDRGNQPQHF.

CDR3 residues: CASSLRLRETYEQYF. As DNA, the CDR3 is TGTGCCAGCAGCTTAAGGTTGCGGGAGACCTACGAGCAGTACTTC. V is TRBV11-3 and J is TRBJ2-7; 7 bases line up with TRBD2. Per germline, CDR1 SGHNT and CDR2 YENEEA. CDR3 length: 15 amino acids. V lost 2 bases, J lost 2 bases, and 6 bases stayed unmatched.